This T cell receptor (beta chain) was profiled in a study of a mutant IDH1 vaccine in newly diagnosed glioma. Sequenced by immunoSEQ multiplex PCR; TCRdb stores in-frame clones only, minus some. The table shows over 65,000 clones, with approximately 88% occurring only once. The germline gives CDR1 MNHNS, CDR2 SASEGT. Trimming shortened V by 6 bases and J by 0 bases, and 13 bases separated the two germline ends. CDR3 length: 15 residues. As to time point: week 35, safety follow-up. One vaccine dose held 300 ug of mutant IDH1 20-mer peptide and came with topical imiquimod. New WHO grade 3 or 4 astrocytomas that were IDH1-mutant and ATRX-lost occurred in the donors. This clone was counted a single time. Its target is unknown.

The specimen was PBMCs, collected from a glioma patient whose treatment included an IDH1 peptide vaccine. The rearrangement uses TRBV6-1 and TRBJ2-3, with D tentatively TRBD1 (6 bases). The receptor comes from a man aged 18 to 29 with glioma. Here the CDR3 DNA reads TGTGCCAGCAGAGCCGGACAGCCTAGCACAGATACGCAGTATTTT. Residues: CASRAGQPSTDTQYF.